This record looks at one TCR beta chain sequence and its context. The data are from a study of blood T cell repertoires in COVID-19. The CDR3 has 13 amino acids. The ends were cut back, 4 bases at V and 6 bases at J, with 7 bases in the middle. Germline lookup yields CDR1 MNHEY and CDR2 SVGAGI. The table came from immunoSEQ multiplex PCR; TCRdb's copy has only in-frame clones and leaves some out. The sample holds 200,000 to 300,000 clones, around 89% seen once. The clonotype comes from a man aged 45-65 years who had been exposed to COVID-19. The rearrangement uses TRBV6-5 and TRBJ1-6; tentative D call: TRBD1 (6 bases). Sequenced sample: PBMCs or T cells enriched from blood (not recorded which). CDR3 sequence: CASSFRGNSPLHF. Here the CDR3 DNA reads TGTGCCAGCAGTTTCAGGGGTAATTCACCCCTCCACTTT.